The source of this T cell receptor (beta chain) is a study of T cell responses to AZD1222 COVID-19 vaccine. The study's findings and limits: The reported proportion of spike-specific TCRs targeting unmutated variant regions was nearly half. Donors, mostly white British, included more females; clonal diversity was possibly underestimated. Of the AZD1222 recipients, only five to seven were seropositive at baseline.

The CDR3 consists of 15 residues. CDR1 SGHAT and CDR2 FQNNGV come from the germline V gene. With 3 bases removed from V and 7 bases from J, the gap between germline ends came to 15 bases. As for this clone: The antigen remains undetermined.

Using immunoSEQ multiplex PCR, the repertoire was profiled, and TCRdb retains in-frame clones only, with some absent. The sample yields about 130,000 clones, roughly 85% seen once. The chain has TRBV11-2 and TRBJ2-2; D may be TRBD2 (7 bases). Material: peripheral blood, obtained on day 0 of MenACWY control vaccination. This receptor was identified in an adult in good health. The CDR3 DNA follows: TGTGCCAGCAGCTTTTACATGGGGGGGCACGGGGAGCTGTTTTTT. It translates to CASSFYMGGHGELFF. Full variable domain (missing parts from reference TRBV11-2 and TRBJ2-2): EAGVAQSPRYKIIEKRQSVAFWCNPISGHATLYWYQQILGQGPKLLIQFQNNGVVDDSQLPKDRFSAERLKGVDSTLKIQPAKLEDSAVYLCASSFYMGGHGELFFGEGSRLTVL.